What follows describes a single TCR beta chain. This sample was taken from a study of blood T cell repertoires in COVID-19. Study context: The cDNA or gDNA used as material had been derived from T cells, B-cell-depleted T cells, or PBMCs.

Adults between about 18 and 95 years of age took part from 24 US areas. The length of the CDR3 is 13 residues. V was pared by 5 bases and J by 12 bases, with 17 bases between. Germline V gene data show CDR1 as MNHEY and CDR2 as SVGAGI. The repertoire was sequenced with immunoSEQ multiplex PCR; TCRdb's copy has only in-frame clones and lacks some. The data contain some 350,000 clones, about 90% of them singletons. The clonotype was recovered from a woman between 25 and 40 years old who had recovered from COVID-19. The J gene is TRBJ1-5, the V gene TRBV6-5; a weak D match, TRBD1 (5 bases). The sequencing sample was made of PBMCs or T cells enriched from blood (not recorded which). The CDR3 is CASSRFGGTGQHF. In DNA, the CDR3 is TGTGCCAGCAGTCGCTTTGGGGGGACGGGCCAGCATTTT.